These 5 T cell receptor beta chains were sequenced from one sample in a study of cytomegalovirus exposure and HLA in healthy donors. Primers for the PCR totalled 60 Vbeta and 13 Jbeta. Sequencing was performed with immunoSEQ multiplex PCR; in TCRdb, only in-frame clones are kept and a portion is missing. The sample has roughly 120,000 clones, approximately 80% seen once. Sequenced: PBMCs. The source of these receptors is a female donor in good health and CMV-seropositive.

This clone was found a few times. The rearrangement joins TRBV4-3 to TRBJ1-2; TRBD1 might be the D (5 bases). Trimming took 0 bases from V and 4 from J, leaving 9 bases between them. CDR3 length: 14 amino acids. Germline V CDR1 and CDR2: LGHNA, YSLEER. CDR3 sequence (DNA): TGCGCCAGCAGCCAAGAGGACACGGCCTATGGCTACACCTTC. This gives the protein CASSQEDTAYGYTF.

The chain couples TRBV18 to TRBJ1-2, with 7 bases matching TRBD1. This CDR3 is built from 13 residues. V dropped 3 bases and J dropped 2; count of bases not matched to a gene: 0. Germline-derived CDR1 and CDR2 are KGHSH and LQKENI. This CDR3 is CASSPDRNYGYTF. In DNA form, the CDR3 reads TGTGCCAGCTCACCGGACAGGAACTATGGCTACACCTTC.

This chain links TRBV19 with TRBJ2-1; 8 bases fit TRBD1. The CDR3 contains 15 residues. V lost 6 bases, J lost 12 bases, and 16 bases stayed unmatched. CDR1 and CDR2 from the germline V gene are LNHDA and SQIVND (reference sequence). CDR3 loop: CASSFTGTGNLGQFF. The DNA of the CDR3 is TGTGCCAGTAGCTTTACCGGGACAGGAAATTTAGGGCAGTTCTTC.

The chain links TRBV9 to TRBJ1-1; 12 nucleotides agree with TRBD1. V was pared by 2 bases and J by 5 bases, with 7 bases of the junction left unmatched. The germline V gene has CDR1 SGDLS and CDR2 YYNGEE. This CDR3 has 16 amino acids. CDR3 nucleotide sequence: TGTGCCAGCAGCGTTCTCGGGACAGGGGGCATGACTGAAGCTTTCTTT. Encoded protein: CASSVLGTGGMTEAFF.

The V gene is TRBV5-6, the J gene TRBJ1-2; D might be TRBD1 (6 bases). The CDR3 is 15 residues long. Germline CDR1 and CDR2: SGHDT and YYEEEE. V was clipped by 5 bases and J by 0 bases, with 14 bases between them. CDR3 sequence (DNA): TGTGCCAGCAGAAGAGAGGGGGTAGCTAACTATGGCTACACCTTC. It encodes CASRREGVANYGYTF.